This T cell receptor (beta chain) was retrieved from a study of T-cell memory formation after mild COVID-19. TCRdb redid the calling of the 5' RACE reads with MiXCR, one entry per CDR3 protein. The sample holds 350,000 to 400,000 distinct CDR3 sequences, roughly 14% seen once. The sample holds a few counts of this clonotype. The CDR3 spans 15 residues. With 6 bases removed from V and 9 bases from J, the gap between germline ends came to 18 bases. The specimen sequenced was PBMCs or a T cell subset sorted from them (not recorded which). This TCR was sampled from a man younger than 35 who had mild COVID-19 (a few samples of this study predate the infection). Cell type and time point are not known. The V and J genes are TRBV12-3 or TRBV12-4 and TRBJ1-6; D might be TRBD1 (5 bases). The CDR3 is CASSLQLLGGSPLHF. CDR3 nucleotides: TGTGCCAGCAGCCTTCAACTCCTCGGGGGTTCACCCCTCCACTTT.